These T cell receptor beta chains were read from a single sample in a study of shared clonotypes between healthy human individuals. The protocol was immunoSEQ multiplex PCR, while the TCRdb copy is restricted to in-frame clones and leaves out a portion. Among 2 million to 2.5 million clones listed, 90% to 96% were seen once. Sequenced sample: naive CD4+ T cells sorted from blood. The receptor set was obtained from a man aged 18 to 30 in good health. The conserved cysteine and the conserved F or W are not part of the CDR3 here. The order of the fields is D gene, CDR3 length, V gene, CDR3 protein. A D gene is named only where the DNA matches it firmly.

d_call: NA; cdr3_length: 10; v_call: TRBV6-6; cdr3_aa: ASSVSTDEQF
d_call: NA; cdr3_length: 11; v_call: TRBV9; cdr3_aa: ASGPSLANVLT
d_call: NA; cdr3_length: 12; v_call: TRBV15; cdr3_aa: ATSSSWVGTEAF
d_call: TRBD1; cdr3_length: 11; v_call: TRBV28; cdr3_aa: ASSDRVQETQY
d_call: NA; cdr3_length: 13; v_call: TRBV2; cdr3_aa: ASSETSTLPYGYT
d_call: NA; cdr3_length: 14; v_call: TRBV6-5; cdr3_aa: ASSYPLSQGSYEQY
d_call: NA; cdr3_length: 10; v_call: TRBV10-3; cdr3_aa: AISATNDEQF
d_call: NA; cdr3_length: 11; v_call: TRBV6-5; cdr3_aa: ASRRQGTDTQY
d_call: NA; cdr3_length: 11; v_call: TRBV18; cdr3_aa: ASSIKGNTEAF
d_call: TRBD1; cdr3_length: 17; v_call: TRBV7-2; cdr3_aa: ASSPRAGVVGGMNTEAF
d_call: NA; cdr3_length: 13; v_call: TRBV7-9; cdr3_aa: ASSLANSYNSPLH
d_call: NA; cdr3_length: 12; v_call: TRBV6-1; cdr3_aa: ASSEGVVADTQY
d_call: NA; cdr3_length: 12; v_call: TRBV5-1; cdr3_aa: ASSPDSPRTEAF
d_call: NA; cdr3_length: 9; v_call: TRBV20-1; cdr3_aa: SAQSLETQY
d_call: TRBD1; cdr3_length: 12; v_call: TRBV5-5; cdr3_aa: ASSLDRGVNEQY
d_call: NA; cdr3_length: 12; v_call: TRBV10-3; cdr3_aa: AISDGPAVGTQY
d_call: NA; cdr3_length: 12; v_call: TRBV6-1; cdr3_aa: ASSEGTWSYEQY
d_call: NA; cdr3_length: 15; v_call: TRBV21-1; cdr3_aa: ASSKENRVGPNTEAF
d_call: NA; cdr3_length: 13; v_call: TRBV10-3; cdr3_aa: AISDAGPLRETQY
d_call: NA; cdr3_length: 12; v_call: TRBV5-1; cdr3_aa: ASSLAGNRETQY
d_call: NA; cdr3_length: 11; v_call: TRBV6-1; cdr3_aa: ASRQELNTEAF
d_call: TRBD1; cdr3_length: 13; v_call: TRBV6-5; cdr3_aa: ASSYEAGGSYEQY